This T cell receptor (beta chain) was recovered during a study of blood T cell repertoires in COVID-19. Authors' processing steps: Scientists estimated how many nucleated cells there were by amplifying reference gene primers. Profiled with immunoSEQ multiplex PCR; TCRdb holds only in-frame clones, not every one. That table supplies the V and J calls and clone size; D and trimming were determined from the DNA. The table has hundreds of thousands of clones, 80% to 90% seen once. Germline assignment: CDR1 LGHNT and CDR2 FRNRAP. The length of the CDR3 is 13 residues. Trimming removed 1 base at V and 4 bases at J, with 7 bases between. Participants reported their clinical history, and cohort assignment relied on those reports.

The sequence derives from a man aged 30 to 45 who had recovered from COVID-19. The V and J genes are TRBV12-5 and TRBJ1-2; unclear D gene. Sample: PBMCs or T cells enriched from blood (not recorded which). The CDR3 DNA follows: TGTGCTAGTGGTTTGGGGCAAATCTATGGCTACACCTTC. Protein sequence: CASGLGQIYGYTF.